The source of this T cell receptor beta chain is a study of blood T cell repertoires in COVID-19 (dated by TCRdb to about 2020). Context from the whole study: Collaborator samples came from the United States, Italy and Spain and covered acute and convalescent phases of COVID-19. The material from the prospective study consisted of cDNA or gDNA derived from T cells, B-cell-depleted T cells, or PBMCs. Deeply sampled blood TCRbeta repertoires from subjects exposed to, actively infected with, or recovered from COVID-19 were included in the dataset. A freely available public database, intended as a resource for researchers studying the immune response to SARS-CoV-2, is where the repertoires were released. Samples came from the ongoing ImmuneRACE study (first 160 participants) plus 1,254 subjects from 6 global collaborators. Sample metadata almost always included a de-identified subject ID, COVID-19 status, age in years and sex. HLA class I and class II types, where available, came from metadata supplied by the sample provider rather than from assay-based typing.

The study at large found these results: The amount of clinical and demographic metadata varied by source and participant and was provided uncurated.

This clone was counted between two and nine times. This receptor's antigen is unknown. No quality values exist for individual bases; no much larger clone is one base distant. Collaborating institutions collected whole blood in K2EDTA tubes following their own protocols. For TCRbeta analysis, collaborators shipped samples in one of three forms: frozen whole blood, isolated PBMCs, or DNA extracted from either of those sample types. Reading from cysteine to phenylalanine, the CDR3 counts 16 amino acids. The sequence is cut down to CDR3 DNA, 48 bases in frame from base 1. The germline V gene encodes CDR1 LGHNA and CDR2 YSLEER. V is pruned by 3 bases and J by 2 bases, leaving 6 bases of the junction without a gene match. The immunoSEQ Assay, a bias-controlled multiplex PCR, was used to amplify TCRbeta CDR3 regions from genomic DNA. Concerning the study's data processing: The number of nucleated cells in each sample was estimated from the amplification of reference gene primers within the assay. Sequence reads were collapsed and filtered to measure the absolute abundance of every unique TCRbeta CDR3 rearrangement. For each sample, productive Simpson clonality was calculated by taking the square root of Simpson's diversity index across productive rearrangements. TCRdb retrieved this table from immuneACCESS and kept in-frame rearrangements only. Not all clones are present; in checked studies, unresolved V genes account for under half, and no reason is known for the remainder. V and J calls and clone size are those listed in that table; D and trimming were worked out from the DNA. This sample is represented by about 270,000 clones; under 90% of them were singletons. Of the sample, less than 4% falls within the top ten clones.

The sample taken for sequencing was peripheral blood. This TCR derives from a woman under 30 with acute or convalescent COVID-19. The receptor chain draws on TRBV4-3 and TRBJ1-2; 10 central bases correspond to TRBD1. CDR3 loop: CASSQDRGSTNYGYTF. The nucleotides are TGCGCCAGCAGCCAGGACAGGGGGTCGACAAACTATGGCTACACCTTC.